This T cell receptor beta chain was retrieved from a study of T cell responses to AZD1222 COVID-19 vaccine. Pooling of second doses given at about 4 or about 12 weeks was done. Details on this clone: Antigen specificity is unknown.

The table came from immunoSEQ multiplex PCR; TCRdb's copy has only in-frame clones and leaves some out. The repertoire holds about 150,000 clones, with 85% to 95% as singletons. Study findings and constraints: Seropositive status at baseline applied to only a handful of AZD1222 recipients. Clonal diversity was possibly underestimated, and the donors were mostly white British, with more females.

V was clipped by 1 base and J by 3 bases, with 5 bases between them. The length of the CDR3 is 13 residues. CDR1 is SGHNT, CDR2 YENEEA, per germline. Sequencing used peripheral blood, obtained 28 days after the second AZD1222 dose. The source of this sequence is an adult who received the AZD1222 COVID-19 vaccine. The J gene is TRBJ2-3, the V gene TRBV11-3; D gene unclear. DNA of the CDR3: TGTGCCAGCAGCTTAGTGGAGACAGATACGCAGTATTTT. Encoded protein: CASSLVETDTQYF.